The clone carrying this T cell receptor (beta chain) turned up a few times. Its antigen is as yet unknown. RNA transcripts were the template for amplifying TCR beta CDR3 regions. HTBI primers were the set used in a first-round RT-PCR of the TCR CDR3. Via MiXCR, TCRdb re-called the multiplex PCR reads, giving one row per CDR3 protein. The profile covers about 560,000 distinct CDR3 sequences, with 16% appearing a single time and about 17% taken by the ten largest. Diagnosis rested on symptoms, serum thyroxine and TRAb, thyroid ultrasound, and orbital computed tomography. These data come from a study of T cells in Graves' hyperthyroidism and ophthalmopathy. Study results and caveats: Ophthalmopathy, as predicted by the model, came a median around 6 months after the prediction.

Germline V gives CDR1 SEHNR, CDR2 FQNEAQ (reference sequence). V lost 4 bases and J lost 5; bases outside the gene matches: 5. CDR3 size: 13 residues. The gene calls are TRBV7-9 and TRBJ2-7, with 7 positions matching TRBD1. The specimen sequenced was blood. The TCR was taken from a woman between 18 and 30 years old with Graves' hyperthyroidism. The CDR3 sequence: CASSSRQGHEQYF. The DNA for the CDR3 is TGTGCCAGCAGCTCTCGACAGGGTCACGAGCAGTACTTC.